These T cell receptor beta chains were read from a single sample in a study of cytomegalovirus exposure and HLA in healthy donors. The method was immunoSEQ multiplex PCR; TCRdb's version includes in-frame clones alone and lacks a portion of them. Of about 90,000 clones in the sample, roughly 71% are singletons; the top ten hold 15% to 20%. Sequencing used PBMCs. The origin of the receptors is a woman between 18 and 29 years old in good health and CMV-seropositive. The CDR3 runs from the conserved cysteine through the conserved F or W. A D gene is named only where the DNA matches it firmly. The listing skips clone size in some rows; elsewhere it reads once, few, many or a size class.

TRBV15	.	TRBJ2-3	.	TGTGCCACCAGCGTCACAGGGGATACGCAGTATTTT	CATSVTGDTQYF
TRBV9	.	TRBJ2-7	TRBD1	TGTGCCAGCAGCCTCGGGACAGGGAAGGGTTTTCTCCACGAGCAGTACTTC	CASSLGTGKGFLHEQYF
TRBV19	.	TRBJ1-6	TRBD1	TGTGCCAGCAGACCGCCGGGACAGTATAATTCACCCCTCCACTTT	CASRPPGQYNSPLHF
TRBV11-1	few	TRBJ2-7	TRBD2	TGTGCCAGCAGGTCTAGCGGGATTTCCTACGAGCAGTACTTC	CASRSSGISYEQYF
TRBV7-6	.	TRBJ1-6	TRBD1	TGTGCCAGCAGTTACAGGGGAGGCCCTAATTCACCCCTCCACTTT	CASSYRGGPNSPLHF
TRBV30	.	TRBJ1-4	.	TGTGCCTGGAGTACCTCGAGAGCAACTAATGAAAAACTGTTTTTT	CAWSTSRATNEKLFF
TRBV5-6	.	TRBJ2-1	TRBD2	TGTGCCAGCAGCTTGGGGCTAGCGGGAGGGCACAATGAGCAGTTCTTC	CASSLGLAGGHNEQFF
TRBV19	once	TRBJ2-1	TRBD2	TGTGCCAGTAGTCCCCCAAGGCCCCCGGGACTAGCGGGTCGTACTTCCTACAATGAGCAGTTCTTC	CASSPPRPPGLAGRTSYNEQFF
TRBV4-2	.	TRBJ2-1	TRBD2	TGTGCCAGCAGCCAAGACGGGGGAGCGGGAGTGGGATACAATGAGCAGTTCTTC	CASSQDGGAGVGYNEQFF
TRBV7-2	.	TRBJ2-2	.	TGTGCCAGCAGCCCGGAGCCCTCTACCGGGGAGCTGTTTTTT	CASSPEPSTGELFF
TRBV2	.	TRBJ1-4	.	TGTGCCAGCAAGAGAGACAGAACTAATGAAAAACTGTTTTTT	CASKRDRTNEKLFF
TRBV27	.	TRBJ1-4	.	TGTGCCAGCAGTCCCTGGGCAGGTTCTAATGAAAAACTGTTTTTT	CASSPWAGSNEKLFF
TRBV7-6	.	TRBJ2-1	TRBD2	TGTGCCAGCAGCCCCGTAAAGCGGGCTAGCGGGTTCGAGAATGAGCAGTTCTTC	CASSPVKRASGFENEQFF
TRBV7-3	.	TRBJ2-3	.	TGTGCCAGCAGCTTCGACAGCTGGAGCACAGATACGCAGTATTTT	CASSFDSWSTDTQYF
TRBV9	.	TRBJ1-3	TRBD1	TGTGCCAGCAGCACCTTAGGGACAGACTCTGGAAACACCATATATTTT	CASSTLGTDSGNTIYF
TRBV18	.	TRBJ2-7	TRBD1	TGTGCCAGCGCCCGGGACAGGGGCCCCTACGAGCAGTACTTC	CASARDRGPYEQYF
TRBV2	few	TRBJ2-7	TRBD2	TGTGCCAGCAGTGAAGGAGGTAGCGGGAGTCGGTACGAGCAGTACTTC	CASSEGGSGSRYEQYF
TRBV9	.	TRBJ2-1	.	TGTGCCAGCAGCGCTGGAGGGAGGCAGTTCTTC	CASSAGGRQFF
TRBV28	.	TRBJ1-5	.	TGTGCCAGCAGTTCGCGGACAGCCCGCAATCAGCCCCAGCATTTT	CASSSRTARNQPQHF
TRBV28	.	TRBJ1-2	TRBD1	TGTGCCAGCAGTTCGCCGGACAGGGACCGTGGCTACACCTTC	CASSSPDRDRGYTF
TRBV10-3	few	TRBJ2-1	TRBD2	TGTGCCATCAGTGAGTCGGCGGGGGGCTCCTACAATGAGCAGTTCTTC	CAISESAGGSYNEQFF
TRBV4-2	few	TRBJ2-1	.	TGTGCCAGCAGCCAAGAAGACAGCAGCTCCTACAATGAGCAGTTCTTC	CASSQEDSSSYNEQFF
TRBV29-1	.	TRBJ1-1	.	TGCAGCGTCCGAGGCCGTAACATGAGGTACACTGAAGCTTTCTTT	CSVRGRNMRYTEAFF
TRBV12-5	.	TRBJ2-2	.	TGTGCTAGTGGTTTGGTAGGGGCGGCCGGGGAGCTGTTTTTT	CASGLVGAAGELFF
TRBV7-7	once	TRBJ2-3	.	TGTGCTAGCAGCTTAGGGGAGTTGGGGGCGGCCATCTCAGATACGCAGTATTTT	CASSLGELGAAISDTQYF
TRBV30	.	TRBJ2-1	TRBD1	TGTGCCTGGAGTGGACAGGGGAATGAGCAGTTCTTC	CAWSGQGNEQFF
TRBV28	.	TRBJ1-5	TRBD1	TGTGCCAGCGGGCCGGCGGGACAGATAAGCAATCAGCCCCAGCATTTT	CASGPAGQISNQPQHF
TRBV19	.	TRBJ2-7	.	TGTGCCAGTAGTAGGGGCAGGAATTCCTACGAGCAGTACTTC	CASSRGRNSYEQYF
TRBV27	few	TRBJ2-7	TRBD1	TGTGCCAGCAGCACGGGACAGAGCTCCTACGAGCAGTACTTC	CASSTGQSSYEQYF
TRBV28	.	TRBJ1-5	TRBD1	TGTGCCAGCAGTCCTACAGGGGCTCAGCCCCAGCATTTT	CASSPTGAQPQHF
TRBV10-3	.	TRBJ2-1	.	TGTGCCATCAGCGGACAGTCGGCGGCCTACAATGAGCAGTTCTTC	CAISGQSAAYNEQFF
TRBV7-2	.	TRBJ2-2	.	TGTGCCAGCAGCCCCTTGGGGGGGCGAACCGGGGAGCTGTTTTTT	CASSPLGGRTGELFF